The T cell receptor (beta chain) under discussion was sequenced for a study of T cells in Graves' hyperthyroidism and ophthalmopathy. The TCR beta CDR3 regions underwent amplification using RNA transcripts as the source. Researchers ran a first-round RT-PCR on the TCR CDR3 using the HTBI primer set. TCRdb called the multiplex PCR reads again in MiXCR, with one record for every CDR3 protein. The table lists 300,000 or so distinct CDR3 sequences, around 23% of them singletons. In its sample, this clonotype was seen many times. J was trimmed by 4 bases and V by 5 bases; bases with no gene match: 4. Germline-derived CDR1 and CDR2 are MDHEN and SYDVKM. The CDR3 runs 15 residues.

The sequencing sample was made of blood. This clonotype was sampled from a woman aged 45-65 years with Graves' hyperthyroidism. The genes are TRBV28 and TRBJ2-1, with 11 bases that match TRBD2. CDR3 in DNA: TGTGCCAGCAGTGCAATAGCGGGGGGGTACAATGAGCAGTTCTTC. Protein: CASSAIAGGYNEQFF.